Following are 2 T cell receptor beta chains from one sample sequenced in a study of technical replicates of blood from a few donors (dated by TCRdb to 2016 to 2017). Library prep was done by the immunoSEQ multiplex PCR assay. This immuneACCESS table, as held by TCRdb, lists in-frame sequences with V and J called but not all clones. Of the missing ones, under half trace to an unresolved V gene in checked studies; the others have no known cause. In this sample the table shows approximately 58,000 clones, roughly 86% of which occur a single time. Roughly 5.8% of the sample is taken by the ten largest. The sequenced sample was PBMCs. The receptors come from a human donor in good health. Some clones in this sample may be carry-over from other donors' samples.

The chain is built from TRBV5-6 and TRBJ2-1; possible D gene TRBD1, 5 bases. V gave up 3 bases and J gave up 9 bases, with 22 bases separating them. The CDR3 contains 16 residues. The germline V gene has CDR1 SGHDT and CDR2 YYEEEE. CDR3 DNA sequence: TGTGCCAGCAGCTACACAGGAGATTGGTCCCACTTTGAGCAGTTCTTC. Its protein is CASSYTGDWSHFEQFF.

In its sample, this clone was seen once. The V and J genes are TRBV7-6 and TRBJ2-1; TRBD2 might be the D (6 bases). Trimming took 0 bases from V and 12 from J, leaving 18 bases between them. The germline gives CDR1 SGHVS, CDR2 FNYEAQ. This CDR3 is 15 amino acids long. The CDR3 sequence is CASSLAAGLAMRQFF. The CDR3 DNA is TGTGCCAGCAGCTTAGCGGCGGGGCTAGCGATGCGGCAGTTCTTC. The entire variable domain, with the rest obtained from reference TRBV7-6 and TRBJ2-1, is as follows: GAGVSQSPRYKVTKRGQDVALRCDPISGHVSLYWYRQALGQGPEFLTYFNYEAQQDKSGLPNDRFSAERPEGSISTLTIQRTEQRDSAMYRCASSLAAGLAMRQFFGPGTRLTVL.